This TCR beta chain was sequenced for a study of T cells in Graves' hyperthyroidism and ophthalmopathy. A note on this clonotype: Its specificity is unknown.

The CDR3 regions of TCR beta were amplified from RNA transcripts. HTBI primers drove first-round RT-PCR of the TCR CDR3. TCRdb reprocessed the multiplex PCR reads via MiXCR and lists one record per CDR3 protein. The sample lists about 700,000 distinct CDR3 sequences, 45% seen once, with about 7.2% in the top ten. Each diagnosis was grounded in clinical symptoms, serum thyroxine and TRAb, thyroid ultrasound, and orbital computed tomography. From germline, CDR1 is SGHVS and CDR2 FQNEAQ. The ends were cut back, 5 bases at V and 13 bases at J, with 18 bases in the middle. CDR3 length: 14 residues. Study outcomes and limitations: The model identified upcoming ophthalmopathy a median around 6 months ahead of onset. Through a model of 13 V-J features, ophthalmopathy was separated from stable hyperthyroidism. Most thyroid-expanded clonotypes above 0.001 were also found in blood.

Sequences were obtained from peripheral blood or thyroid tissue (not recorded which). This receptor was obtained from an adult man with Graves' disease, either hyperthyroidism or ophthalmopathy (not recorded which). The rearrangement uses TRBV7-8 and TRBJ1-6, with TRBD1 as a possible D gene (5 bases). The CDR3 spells CASSKGSQNQPLHF. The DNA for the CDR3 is TGTGCCAGCAGCAAGGGGTCGCAGAATCAGCCCCTCCACTTT.